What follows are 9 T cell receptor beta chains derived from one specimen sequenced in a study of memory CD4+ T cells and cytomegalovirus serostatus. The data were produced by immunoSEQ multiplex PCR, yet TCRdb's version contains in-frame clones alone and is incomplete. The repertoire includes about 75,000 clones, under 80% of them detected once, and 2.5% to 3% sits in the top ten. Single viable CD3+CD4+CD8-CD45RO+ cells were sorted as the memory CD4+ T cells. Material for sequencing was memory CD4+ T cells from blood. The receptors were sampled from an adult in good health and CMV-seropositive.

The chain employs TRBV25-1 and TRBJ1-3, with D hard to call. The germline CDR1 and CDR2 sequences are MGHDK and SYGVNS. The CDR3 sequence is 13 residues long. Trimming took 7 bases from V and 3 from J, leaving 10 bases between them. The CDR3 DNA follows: TGTGCCAGCATAGACCGAGGTGGAAACACCATATATTTT. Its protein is CASIDRGGNTIYF. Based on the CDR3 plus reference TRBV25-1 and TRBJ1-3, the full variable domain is EADIYQTPRYLVIGTGKKITLECSQTMGHDKMYWYQQDPGMELHLIHYSYGVNSTEKGDLSSESTVSRIRTEHFPLTLESARPSHTSQYLCASIDRGGNTIYFGEGSWLTVV.

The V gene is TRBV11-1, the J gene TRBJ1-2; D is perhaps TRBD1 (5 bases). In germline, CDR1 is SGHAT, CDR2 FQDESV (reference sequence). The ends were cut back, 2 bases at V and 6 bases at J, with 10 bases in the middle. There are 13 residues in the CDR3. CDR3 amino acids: CASSLFGGNGYTF. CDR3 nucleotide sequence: TGTGCCAGCAGCTTATTCGGGGGAAATGGCTACACCTTC.

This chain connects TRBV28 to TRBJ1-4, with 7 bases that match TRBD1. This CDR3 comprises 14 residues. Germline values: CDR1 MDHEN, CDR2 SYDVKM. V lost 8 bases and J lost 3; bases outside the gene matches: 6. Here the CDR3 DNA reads TGTGCCAGCGGACGACAGGGCTCTAATGAAAAACTGTTTTTT. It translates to CASGRQGSNEKLFF.

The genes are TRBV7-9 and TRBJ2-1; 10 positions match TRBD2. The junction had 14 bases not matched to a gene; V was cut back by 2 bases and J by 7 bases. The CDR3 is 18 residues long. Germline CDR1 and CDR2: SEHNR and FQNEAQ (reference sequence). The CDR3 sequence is CASSLIPLGSGRWNEQFF. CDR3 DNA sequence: TGTGCCAGCAGCTTAATTCCCCTGGGTAGCGGGAGGTGGAATGAGCAGTTCTTC.

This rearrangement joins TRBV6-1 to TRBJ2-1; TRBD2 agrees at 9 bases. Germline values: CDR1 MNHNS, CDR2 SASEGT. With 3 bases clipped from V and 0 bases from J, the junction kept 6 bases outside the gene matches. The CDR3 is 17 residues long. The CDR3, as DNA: TGTGCCAGCAGTGAGCTAGCGGGGCATTCCTCCTACAATGAGCAGTTCTTC. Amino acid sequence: CASSELAGHSSYNEQFF.

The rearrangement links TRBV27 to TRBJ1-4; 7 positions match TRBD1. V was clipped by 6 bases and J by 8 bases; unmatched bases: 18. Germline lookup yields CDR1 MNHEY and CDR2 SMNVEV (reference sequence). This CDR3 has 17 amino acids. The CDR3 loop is CASSPKGRGLGYEKLFF. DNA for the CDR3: TGTGCCAGCAGCCCTAAAGGAAGGGGGCTCGGCTACGAAAAACTGTTTTTT.

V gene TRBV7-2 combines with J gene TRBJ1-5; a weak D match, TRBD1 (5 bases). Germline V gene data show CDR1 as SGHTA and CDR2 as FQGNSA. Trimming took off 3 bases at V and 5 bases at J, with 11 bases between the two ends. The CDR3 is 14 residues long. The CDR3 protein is CASSFNGDHQPQHF. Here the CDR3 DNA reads TGTGCCAGCAGCTTCAACGGGGACCATCAGCCCCAGCATTTT.

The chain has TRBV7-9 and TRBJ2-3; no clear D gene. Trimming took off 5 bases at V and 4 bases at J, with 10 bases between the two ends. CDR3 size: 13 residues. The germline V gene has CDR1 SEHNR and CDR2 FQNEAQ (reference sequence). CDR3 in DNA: TGTGCCAGCAGCCTTTCGAATGCAGATACGCAGTATTTT. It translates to CASSLSNADTQYF.

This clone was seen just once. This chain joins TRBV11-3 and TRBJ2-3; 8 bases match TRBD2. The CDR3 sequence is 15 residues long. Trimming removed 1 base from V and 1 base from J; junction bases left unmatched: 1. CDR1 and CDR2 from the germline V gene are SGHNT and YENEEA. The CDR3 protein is CASSLAGGGTDTQYF. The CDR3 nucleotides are TGTGCCAGCAGCTTAGCGGGAGGGGGCACAGATACGCAGTATTTT.